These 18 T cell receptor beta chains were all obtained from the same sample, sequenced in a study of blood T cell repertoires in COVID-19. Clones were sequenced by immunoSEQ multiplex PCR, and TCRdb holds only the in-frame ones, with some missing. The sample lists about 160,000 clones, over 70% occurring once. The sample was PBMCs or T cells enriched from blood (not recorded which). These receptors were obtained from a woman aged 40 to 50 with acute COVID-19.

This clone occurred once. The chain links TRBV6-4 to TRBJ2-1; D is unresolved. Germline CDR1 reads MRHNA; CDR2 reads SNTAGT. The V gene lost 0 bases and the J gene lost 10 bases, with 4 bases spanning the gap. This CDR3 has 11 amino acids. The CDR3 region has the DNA TGTGCCAGCAGTGACTCCCGGGAGCAGTTCTTC. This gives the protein CASSDSREQFF.

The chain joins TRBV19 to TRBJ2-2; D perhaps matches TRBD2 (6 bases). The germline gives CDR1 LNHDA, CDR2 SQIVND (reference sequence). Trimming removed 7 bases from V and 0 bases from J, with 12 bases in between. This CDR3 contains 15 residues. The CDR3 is CASKTLASNTGELFF. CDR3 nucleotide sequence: TGTGCCAGTAAGACCCTAGCGTCGAACACCGGGGAGCTGTTTTTT.

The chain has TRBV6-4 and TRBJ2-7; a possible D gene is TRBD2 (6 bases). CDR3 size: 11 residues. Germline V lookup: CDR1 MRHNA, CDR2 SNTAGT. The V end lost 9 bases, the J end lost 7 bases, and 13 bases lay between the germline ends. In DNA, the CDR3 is TGTGCCAGGTGGGACGCGGGGGAGCAGTACGTC. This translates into CARWDAGEQYV.

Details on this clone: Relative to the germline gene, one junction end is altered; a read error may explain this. CDR3: CAGGGQGRLF. CDR3 nucleotides: TGCGCCGGGGGGGGACAGGGAAGGCTTTTT. This chain links TRBV23-1 with TRBJ1-4; TRBD1 matches at 9 bases. TRBV23-1 counts as an open reading frame of uncertain function. The CDR3 totals 10 residues.

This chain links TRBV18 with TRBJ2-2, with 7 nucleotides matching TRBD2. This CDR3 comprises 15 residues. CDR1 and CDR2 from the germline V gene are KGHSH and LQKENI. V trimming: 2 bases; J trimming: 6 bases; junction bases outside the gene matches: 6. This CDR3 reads CASSPSFLAAGELFF. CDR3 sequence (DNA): TGTGCCAGCTCACCATCCTTCCTAGCGGCCGGGGAGCTGTTTTTT. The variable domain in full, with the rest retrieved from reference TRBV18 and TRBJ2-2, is NAGVMQNPRHLVRRRGQEARLRCSPMKGHSHVYWYRQLPEEGLKFMVYLQKENIIDESGMPKERFSAEFPKEGPSILRIQQVVRGDSAAYFCASSPSFLAAGELFFGEGSRLTVL.

CDR3 nucleotide sequence: TGTGCCAGCAGCCAAGCTGGGCGGTGGGGACAGGTGTGGGACAATGAGCAGTTCTTC. Encoded protein: CASSQAGRWGQVWDNEQFF. This chain uses TRBV3-1 (or the pseudogene TRBV3-2) with TRBJ2-1; TRBD1 agrees at 8 bases. This CDR3 is 19 amino acids long. V lost 1 base and J lost 5; bases outside the gene matches: 16. Germline values: CDR1 LGHDT, CDR2 YNNKEL (reference sequence).

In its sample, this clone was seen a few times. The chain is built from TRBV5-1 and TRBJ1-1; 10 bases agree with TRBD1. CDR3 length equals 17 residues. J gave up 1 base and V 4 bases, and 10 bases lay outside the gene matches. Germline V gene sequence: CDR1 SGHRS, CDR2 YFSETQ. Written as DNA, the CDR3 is TGCGCCAGCAGCCGCGTCCCGGGACAGGGGTGGAACACTGAAGCTTTCTTT. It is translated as CASSRVPGQGWNTEAFF.

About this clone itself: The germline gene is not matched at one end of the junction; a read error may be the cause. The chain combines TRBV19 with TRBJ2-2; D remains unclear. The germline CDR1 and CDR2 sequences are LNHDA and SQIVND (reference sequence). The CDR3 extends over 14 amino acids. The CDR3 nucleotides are TGTGTCAGTACCCCGACTGGTCCGACCGGGGAGCTGTTTTTT. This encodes CVSTPTGPTGELFF.

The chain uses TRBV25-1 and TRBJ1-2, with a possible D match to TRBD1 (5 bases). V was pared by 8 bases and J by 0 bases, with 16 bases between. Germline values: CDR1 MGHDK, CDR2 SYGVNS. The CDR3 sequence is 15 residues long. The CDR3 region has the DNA TGTGCCAGCCTGGGAGGGGCCGCGGCTAACTATGGCTACACCTTC. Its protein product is CASLGGAAANYGYTF.

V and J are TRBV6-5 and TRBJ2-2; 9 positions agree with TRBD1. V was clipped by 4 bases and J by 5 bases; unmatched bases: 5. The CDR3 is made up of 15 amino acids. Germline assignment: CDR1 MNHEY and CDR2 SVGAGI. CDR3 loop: CASSSQGARTGELFF. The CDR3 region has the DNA TGTGCCAGCAGTTCACAGGGGGCTCGGACCGGGGAGCTGTTTTTT.

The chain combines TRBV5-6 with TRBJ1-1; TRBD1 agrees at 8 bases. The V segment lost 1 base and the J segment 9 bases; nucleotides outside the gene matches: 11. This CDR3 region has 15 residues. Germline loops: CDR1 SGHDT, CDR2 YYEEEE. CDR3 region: CASSLLSTGVQKAFF. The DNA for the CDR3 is TGTGCCAGCAGCTTGTTGTCGACAGGGGTACAGAAAGCTTTCTTT.

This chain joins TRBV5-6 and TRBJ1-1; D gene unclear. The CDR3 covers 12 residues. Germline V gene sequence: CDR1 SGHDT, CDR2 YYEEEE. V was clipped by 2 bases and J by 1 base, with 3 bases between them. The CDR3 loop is CASSFGNTEAFF. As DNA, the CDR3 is TGTGCCAGCAGCTTCGGGAACACTGAAGCTTTCTTT.

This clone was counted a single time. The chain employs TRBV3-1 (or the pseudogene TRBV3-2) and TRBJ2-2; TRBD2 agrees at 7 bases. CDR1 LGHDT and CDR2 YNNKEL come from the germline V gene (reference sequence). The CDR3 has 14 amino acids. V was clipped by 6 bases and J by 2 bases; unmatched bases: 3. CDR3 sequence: CASRGLLNTGELFF. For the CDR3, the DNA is TGTGCCAGCAGGGGACTACTAAACACCGGGGAGCTGTTTTTT.

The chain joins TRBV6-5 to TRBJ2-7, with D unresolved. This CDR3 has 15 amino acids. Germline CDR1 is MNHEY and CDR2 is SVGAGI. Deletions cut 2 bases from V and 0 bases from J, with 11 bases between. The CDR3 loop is CASSYGSYHSYEQYV. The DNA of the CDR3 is TGTGCCAGCAGTTACGGTAGCTATCACTCCTACGAGCAGTACGTC.

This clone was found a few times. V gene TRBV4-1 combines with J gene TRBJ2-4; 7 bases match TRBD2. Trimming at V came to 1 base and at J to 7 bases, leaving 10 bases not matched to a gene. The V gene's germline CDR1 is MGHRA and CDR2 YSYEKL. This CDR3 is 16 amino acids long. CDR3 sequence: CASSQGDPGGWNIQYF. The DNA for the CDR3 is TGCGCCAGCAGCCAAGGAGATCCGGGAGGTTGGAACATTCAGTACTTC.

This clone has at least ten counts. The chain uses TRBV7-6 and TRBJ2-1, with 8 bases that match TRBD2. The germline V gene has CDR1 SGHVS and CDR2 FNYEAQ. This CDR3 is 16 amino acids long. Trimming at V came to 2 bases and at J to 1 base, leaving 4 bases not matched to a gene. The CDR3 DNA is TGTGCCAGCAGCTTATGGGAGCGGGGGTCCTACAATGAGCAGTTCTTC. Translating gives CASSLWERGSYNEQFF.

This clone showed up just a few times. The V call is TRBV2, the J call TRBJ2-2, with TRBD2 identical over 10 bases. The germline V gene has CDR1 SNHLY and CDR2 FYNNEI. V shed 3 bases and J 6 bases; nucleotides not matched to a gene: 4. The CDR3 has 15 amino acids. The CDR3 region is CASSEASGRAGELFF. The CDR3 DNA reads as TGTGCCAGCAGTGAGGCAAGCGGGAGGGCCGGGGAGCTGTTTTTT.

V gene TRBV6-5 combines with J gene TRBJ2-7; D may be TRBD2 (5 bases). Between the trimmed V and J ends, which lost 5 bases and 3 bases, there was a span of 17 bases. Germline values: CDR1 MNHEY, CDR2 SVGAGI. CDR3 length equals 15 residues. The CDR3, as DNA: TGTGCCAGCAGTCCCCGCGGAGGTCCCATCTACGAGCAGTACTTC. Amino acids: CASSPRGGPIYEQYF.